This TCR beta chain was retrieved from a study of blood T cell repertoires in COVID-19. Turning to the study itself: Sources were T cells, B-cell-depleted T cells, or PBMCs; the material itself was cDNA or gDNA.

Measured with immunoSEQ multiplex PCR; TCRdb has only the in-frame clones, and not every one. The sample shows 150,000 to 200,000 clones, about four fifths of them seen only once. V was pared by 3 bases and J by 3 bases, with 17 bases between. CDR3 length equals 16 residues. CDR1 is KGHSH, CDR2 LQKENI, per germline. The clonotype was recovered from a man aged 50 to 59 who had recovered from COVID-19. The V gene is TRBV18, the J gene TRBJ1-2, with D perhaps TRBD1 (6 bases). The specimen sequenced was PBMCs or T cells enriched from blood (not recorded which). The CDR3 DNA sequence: TGTGCCAGCTCACCCCTCCCGGCAGGGACACACTATGGCTACACCTTC. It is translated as CASSPLPAGTHYGYTF.